The 27 T cell receptor beta chains below were found in one sample sequenced in a study of untreated major depressive disorder. The assay was immunoSEQ multiplex PCR, and TCRdb's table has in-frame clones only and misses some. Seen here are under 25,000 clones, roughly 90% observed once, and the top ten hold less than 0.75%. Which antigens these TCRs recognize remains unknown. Study-wide points: TRBV05-01 (Vbeta 5.1) usage was higher in CD4+ T cells of depressed patients than controls.

Sequenced material: CD4+ T cells from PBMCs. These receptors were taken from a woman aged 40 to 50 with major depressive disorder.

V is TRBV21-1 and J is TRBJ2-7. TRBV21-1 is a listed pseudogene. The CDR3 totals 14 residues. The CDR3 protein is CARPFNICPYEQYV. The DNA for the CDR3 is TGTGCCAGACCATTTAACATATGCCCCTACGAGCAGTACGTC.

This chain links TRBV5-1 with TRBJ1-3; TRBD1 is a possible D gene (5 bases). Germline V CDR1 and CDR2: SGHRS, YFSETQ. Between the trimmed V and J ends, which lost 0 bases and 2 bases, there was a span of 9 bases. The CDR3 is 15 residues long. This CDR3 reads CASSLDGGTGNTIYF. As DNA, the CDR3 is TGCGCCAGCAGCTTGGATGGGGGGACTGGAAACACCATATATTTT.

The chain combines TRBV5-1 with TRBJ1-1; the match to TRBD1 covers 7 bases. Germline V gene sequence: CDR1 SGHRS, CDR2 YFSETQ. J gave up 1 base and V 4 bases, and 7 bases lay outside the gene matches. CDR3 length: 15 residues. CDR3 region: CASSPREGANTEAFF. As DNA, the CDR3 is TGCGCCAGCAGCCCCCGAGAGGGGGCGAACACTGAAGCTTTCTTT.

The rearrangement joins TRBV7-9 to TRBJ1-1; no firm D call. Per germline, CDR1 SEHNR and CDR2 FQNEAQ (reference sequence). V dropped 2 bases and J dropped 2 bases, with 9 bases sitting between them. This CDR3 is built from 14 residues. The CDR3 nucleotides read TGTGCCAGCAGCTTATTTACGGTAAACACTGAAGCTTTCTTT. Its translation is CASSLFTVNTEAFF.

The chain carries TRBV11-2 and TRBJ2-7, with TRBD2 identical over 12 bases. This CDR3 comprises 15 residues. Germline CDR1 reads SGHAT; CDR2 reads FQNNGV. V shed 5 bases and J 7 bases; nucleotides not matched to a gene: 9. For the CDR3, the DNA is TGTGCCAGCAGCCACGCTAGCGGGGGGGCCCGGGAGCAGTACTTC. Its translation is CASSHASGGAREQYF.

The rearrangement links TRBV18 to TRBJ1-2; 8 bases fit TRBD1. V shed 3 bases, J shed 4 bases, and the junction held 13 bases outside the gene matches. The CDR3 is 17 residues long. Germline V gene data show CDR1 as KGHSH and CDR2 as LQKENI. This CDR3 is CASSPFPKKDRVYGYTF. The CDR3 bases are TGTGCCAGCTCACCCTTTCCGAAAAAGGACAGGGTCTATGGCTACACCTTC.

The chain has TRBV6-6 and TRBJ1-2; D not resolved. The germline V gene has CDR1 MNHNY and CDR2 SVGAGI (reference sequence). Trimming cost V 6 bases and J 7 bases, with 6 bases left between them. This CDR3 is 10 amino acids long. The CDR3 DNA reads TGTGCCAGCAGCGGAGGTGGCTACACCTTC. It encodes CASSGGGYTF.

J is TRBJ2-1 and V is TRBV4-3, with a tentative D call TRBD1 (6 bases). The CDR3 is made up of 15 amino acids. The ends were cut back, 2 bases at V and 2 bases at J, with 10 bases in the middle. Per the germline V gene, CDR1 is LGHNA and CDR2 is YSLEER. In DNA form, the CDR3 reads TGCGCCAGCAGCCAAACCGGGACAACCTACAATGAGCAGTTCTTC. It specifies CASSQTGTTYNEQFF.

V and J are TRBV4-2 and TRBJ2-2, with TRBD2 matching over 9 bases. Looked up from germline, CDR1 is LGHNA and CDR2 is YNFKEQ. This CDR3 is built from 15 residues. The V and J ends lost 3 bases and 7 bases, in that order; junction bases with no gene match: 6. The CDR3 is CASSQGSGGNGELFF. The CDR3 DNA sequence: TGTGCCAGCAGCCAGGGAAGCGGGGGGAACGGGGAGCTGTTTTTT.

This rearrangement joins TRBV4-1 to TRBJ1-1; the D is unclear. The CDR3 length is 12 residues. Per the germline V gene, CDR1 is MGHRA and CDR2 is YSYEKL. Trimming left V 3 bases short and J 2 bases short, with 4 bases between. CDR3 bases: TGCGCCAGCAGCCAGAGTAACACTGAAGCTTTCTTT. As protein: CASSQSNTEAFF.

This rearrangement joins TRBV10-3 to TRBJ2-7; no definite D call. The germline gives CDR1 ENHRY, CDR2 SYGVKD. The CDR3 spans 11 residues. V was shortened by 3 bases and J by 0 bases, with 0 bases between the two germline ends. Written as DNA, the CDR3 is TGTGCCATCAGTGACTCCTACGAGCAGTACGTC. Amino acids: CAISDSYEQYV.

This chain links TRBV20-1 with TRBJ2-5; D is perhaps TRBD2 (6 bases). The DNA matches TRBJ2-4 better at its end, which makes the J call doubtful. The CDR3 covers 10 residues. CDR1 and CDR2 from the germline V gene are DFQATT and SNEGSKA (reference sequence). This chain's CDR3 is CSASGGIQYF. The CDR3 nucleotides read TGCAGTGCTAGCGGGGGCATTCAGTACTTC.

The V call is TRBV6-6, the J call TRBJ1-2, with TRBD1 matching over 7 bases. With 4 bases clipped from V and 2 bases from J, the junction kept 7 bases outside the gene matches. There are 15 residues in the CDR3. Looked up from germline, CDR1 is MNHNY and CDR2 is SVGAGI (reference sequence). For the CDR3, the DNA is TGTGCCAGCAGTTTCGGTCAGGGGGTAAACTATGGCTACACCTTC. This sequence encodes CASSFGQGVNYGYTF.

The gene calls are TRBV2 and TRBJ2-7, with D hard to call. Germline CDR1 and CDR2: SNHLY and FYNNEI. The CDR3 has 13 residues. The V end lost 10 bases, the J end lost 1 base, and 14 bases lay between the germline ends. CDR3 sequence reads: CATSFAASYEQYV. CDR3 DNA: TGTGCCACCTCCTTCGCGGCATCCTACGAGCAGTACGTC.

The CDR3 bases are TGTGCCTGGAACTCCTGGACATCTGGAAACACCATATATTTT. Translated, it gives CAWNSWTSGNTIYF. The J gene is TRBJ1-3, the V gene TRBV30, with a tentative D call TRBD1 (5 bases). The CDR3 has 14 residues. Germline V CDR1 and CDR2: GTSNPN, SVGIG (reference sequence). With 4 bases removed from V and 1 base from J, the gap between germline ends came to 11 bases. The full variable domain, in which reference TRBV30 and TRBJ1-3 provide the parts outside the CDR3, is SQTIHQWPATLVQPVGSPLSLECTVEGTSNPNLYWYRQAAGRGLQLLFYSVGIGQISSEVPQNLSASRPQDRQFILSSKKLLLSDSGFYLCAWNSWTSGNTIYFGEGSWLTVV.

The V call is TRBV25-1, the J call TRBJ1-1; 7 bases agree with TRBD1. CDR1 and CDR2 (germline): MGHDK, SYGVNS. V shed 5 bases, J shed 2 bases, and the junction held 5 bases outside the gene matches. The CDR3 runs 14 residues. CDR3 nucleotides: TGTGCCAGCAGTCTGCGACAGGGCAACACTGAAGCTTTCTTT. This encodes CASSLRQGNTEAFF. The full variable domain, rest sourced from reference TRBV25-1 and TRBJ1-1, is EADIYQTPRYLVIGTGKKITLECSQTMGHDKMYWYQQDPGMELHLIHYSYGVNSTEKGDLSSESTVSRIRTEHFPLTLESARPSHTSQYLCASSLRQGNTEAFFGQGTRLTVV.

This clone was observed a single time. J is TRBJ1-1 and V is TRBV5-1; D possibly corresponds to TRBD1 (6 bases). Trimming stripped 4 bases from V and 7 bases from J, with 17 bases between. This CDR3 is built from 14 residues. CDR1 is SGHRS and CDR2 is YFSETQ in the germline V gene. CDR3 protein: CASSTFASGVEAFF. The DNA of the CDR3 is TGCGCCAGCAGCACATTCGCCTCAGGGGTTGAAGCTTTCTTT.

The V and J genes are TRBV5-6 and TRBJ2-5; 8 bases fit TRBD1. The CDR3 length is 16 residues. Germline lookup yields CDR1 SGHDT and CDR2 YYEEEE. V shed 4 bases and J 5 bases; nucleotides not matched to a gene: 13. CDR3 nucleotides: TGTGCCAGCAGCCCGCCTGGACAGGGAGGATTGGAGACCCAGTACTTC. Translated, it gives CASSPPGQGGLETQYF.

This clone was seen once. The chain links TRBV5-6 to TRBJ1-1, with a possible D match to TRBD1 (5 bases). Germline V lookup: CDR1 SGHDT, CDR2 YYEEEE. Trimming cost V 6 bases and J 5 bases, with 20 bases left between them. This CDR3 contains 15 residues. The CDR3 reads CASIPSGRVGTEAFF. DNA of the CDR3: TGTGCCAGCATACCGTCGGGGCGGGTAGGAACTGAAGCTTTCTTT.

The CDR3 DNA is TGTGCCAGCAGCTTCGGACAGGGTTATAATTCACCCCTCCACTTT. Amino acids: CASSFGQGYNSPLHF. The chain employs TRBV5-4 and TRBJ1-6; 8 positions agree with TRBD1. The CDR3 has 15 amino acids. Germline CDR1 reads SGHNT; CDR2 reads YYREEE (reference sequence). Trimming at V came to 2 bases and at J to 4 bases, leaving 2 bases not matched to a gene.

The chain couples TRBV5-1 to TRBJ1-1, with D unclear. Germline V gene sequence: CDR1 SGHRS, CDR2 YFSETQ. V lost 3 bases to trimming and J lost 2 bases, with 8 bases between them. This CDR3 is 13 amino acids long. CDR3 bases: TGCGCCAGCAGCTCCTCCAGTAACACTGAAGCTTTCTTT. Protein: CASSSSSNTEAFF.

The chain combines TRBV7-9 with TRBJ1-5; no reliable D call. Germline V gene lookup returns CDR1 SEHNR and CDR2 FQNEAQ (reference sequence). V lost 6 bases and J lost 4, with 16 bases in between. There are 15 residues in the CDR3. As DNA, the CDR3 is TGTGCCAGCAGACCCAATTTGGAGGAGAATCAGCCCCAGCATTTT. Translating it yields CASRPNLEENQPQHF.

The chain employs TRBV30 and TRBJ1-3; D uncertain. The CDR3 consists of 11 residues. V lost 5 bases and J 0 bases, leaving 2 bases between the germline ends. Germline-derived CDR1 and CDR2 are GTSNPN and SVGIG (reference sequence). CDR3 sequence: CAWGSGNTIYF. Here the CDR3 DNA reads TGTGCCTGGGGCTCTGGAAACACCATATATTTT.

This clone has a single count. The gene calls are TRBV11-3 and TRBJ1-2; maybe TRBD1 (5 bases). CDR3 length: 15 amino acids. V was shortened by 5 bases and J by 0 bases, with 13 bases between the two germline ends. Germline values: CDR1 SGHNT, CDR2 YENEEA. The CDR3 reads CASSPRAGSNYGYTF. In DNA, the CDR3 is TGTGCCAGCAGCCCGAGGGCAGGGTCTAACTATGGCTACACCTTC.

The chain couples TRBV30 to TRBJ1-2; no definite D call. This CDR3 spans 13 amino acids. Germline values: CDR1 GTSNPN, CDR2 SVGIG (reference sequence). Trimming shortened V by 1 base and J by 6 bases, and 12 bases separated the two germline ends. The chain's CDR3 is CAWSGGSFNGYTF. The CDR3 DNA sequence: TGTGCCTGGAGTGGGGGATCTTTCAATGGCTACACCTTC.

CDR3 amino acids: CAIRQNPNYEQYF. The DNA for the CDR3 is TGTGCCATCAGACAGAATCCAAACTACGAGCAGTACTTC. This chain connects TRBV10-3 to TRBJ2-7; D gene unclear. The germline CDR1 and CDR2 sequences are ENHRY and SYGVKD. V was trimmed by 6 bases and J by 3 bases, leaving 12 bases between them. The CDR3 is 13 amino acids.

The CDR3, as DNA: TGTGCCAGCAGCTTACGCGGGAGTCCCAAAAACATTCAGTACTTC. Protein sequence: CASSLRGSPKNIQYF. J is TRBJ2-4 and V is TRBV7-9, with TRBD2 identical over 7 bases. With 2 bases clipped from V and 2 bases from J, the junction kept 3 bases outside the gene matches. This CDR3 is built from 15 residues. Germline assignment: CDR1 SEHNR and CDR2 FQNEAQ (reference sequence).